This entry concerns a single T cell receptor (beta chain). No antigen is known for it. The data are from a study of T cell repertoires in cytomegalovirus infection. Trimming shortened V by 2 bases and J by 0 bases, and 7 bases separated the two germline ends. The length of the CDR3 is 13 residues. Germline CDR1 is DFQATT and CDR2 is SNEGSKA (reference sequence). TCRdb called the reads again in MiXCR, with one record for every CDR3 protein. Among around 340,000 distinct CDR3 sequences listed, under 35% were seen once. The sample consisted of cultured PBMCs, taken from culture after CMV antigen stimulation. The chain is built from TRBV20-1 and TRBJ1-2; D is ambiguous. This sequence was found in a human donor in good health (CMV status not recorded). Some clones in this sample may be carry-over from other donors' samples. The CDR3 is CSARPRANYGYTF. CDR3 coding DNA: TGCAGTGCTAGACCCCGAGCTAACTATGGCTACACCTTC.